Shown below are 21 T cell receptor beta chains from a single sample sequenced in a study of cytomegalovirus exposure and HLA in healthy donors. The PCR contained 60 Vbeta and 13 Jbeta primers. The repertoire was sequenced with immunoSEQ multiplex PCR; TCRdb's copy has only in-frame clones and lacks some. The data hold 200,000 or so clones, with around 77% observed a single time. Material for sequencing was PBMCs. Receptors were obtained from a woman aged 30 to 39 in good health and CMV-seronegative.

This chain joins TRBV2 and TRBJ2-2; 12 bases align to TRBD2. The trim removed 6 bases at V and 5 bases at J, leaving 1 base unmatched. CDR3 length: 14 amino acids. CDR1 and CDR2 from the germline V gene are SNHLY and FYNNEI. The CDR3 coding sequence is TGTGCCAGCAGCGGACTAGCGGGGACCGGGGAGCTGTTTTTT. Translated, it gives CASSGLAGTGELFF.

This rearrangement joins TRBV4-1 to TRBJ2-7; weak D call: TRBD1 (5 bases). This CDR3 contains 13 residues. Trimming shortened V by 1 base and J by 7 bases, and 11 bases separated the two germline ends. Germline V CDR1 and CDR2: MGHRA, YSYEKL. The CDR3: CASSQVVSGEQYF. CDR3 coding DNA: TGCGCCAGCAGCCAAGTTGTTTCAGGGGAGCAGTACTTC.

The J gene is TRBJ2-1, the V gene TRBV4-1; TRBD2 matches 13 bases. The CDR3 covers 16 residues. V dropped 4 bases and J dropped 8; count of bases not matched to a gene: 8. Germline CDR1 MGHRA, CDR2 YSYEKL. The CDR3 is CASSRSLAGGLDEQFF. The DNA for the CDR3 is TGCGCCAGCAGCCGCTCACTAGCGGGGGGGCTCGATGAGCAGTTCTTC.

This rearrangement joins TRBV5-6 to TRBJ2-7; 9 positions agree with TRBD2. The CDR3 is 15 amino acids. J gave up 6 bases and V 2 bases, and 9 bases lay outside the gene matches. From germline, CDR1 is SGHDT and CDR2 YYEEEE. The chain's CDR3 is CASSFGGAGGLEQYF. For the CDR3, the DNA is TGTGCCAGCAGCTTTGGTGGGGCGGGGGGGCTCGAGCAGTACTTC.

The rearrangement uses TRBV6-1 and TRBJ1-4; 8 nucleotides match TRBD1. Germline V lookup: CDR1 MNHNS, CDR2 SASEGT. V was pared by 6 bases and J by 3 bases, with 12 bases of the junction left unmatched. The CDR3 covers 17 residues. The CDR3 is CASREPGQVSANEKLFF. In DNA form, the CDR3 reads TGTGCCAGCAGGGAACCGGGACAGGTATCGGCTAATGAAAAACTGTTTTTT.

V gene TRBV2 combines with J gene TRBJ1-3; D possibly corresponds to TRBD1 (6 bases). Deletions cut 5 bases from V and 1 base from J, with 9 bases between. The CDR3 has 14 residues. Germline V gene sequence: CDR1 SNHLY, CDR2 FYNNEI. CDR3 region: CASSFQGSGNTIYF. The CDR3 bases are TGTGCCAGCAGTTTTCAGGGGTCTGGAAACACCATATATTTT. The complete variable domain, with remaining parts taken from reference TRBV2 and TRBJ1-3, reads EPEVTQTPSHQVTQMGQEVILRCVPISNHLYFYWYRQILGQKVEFLVSFYNNEISEKSEIFDDQFSVERPDGSNFTLKIRSTKLEDSAMYFCASSFQGSGNTIYFGEGSWLTVV.

V gene TRBV11-2 combines with J gene TRBJ2-3; 9 bases line up with TRBD2. The V gene's germline CDR1 is SGHAT and CDR2 FQNNGV. The length of the CDR3 is 14 residues. Trimming at V came to 5 bases and at J to 6 bases, leaving 6 bases not matched to a gene. The CDR3 region is CASSLAGSWDTQYF. The CDR3 bases are TGTGCCAGCAGCCTAGCGGGGTCATGGGATACGCAGTATTTT.

The J gene is TRBJ2-1, the V gene TRBV29-1; perhaps TRBD1 as D (6 bases). Per the germline V gene, CDR1 is SQVTM and CDR2 is ANQGSEA. The CDR3 has 13 residues. Trimming shortened V by 6 bases and J by 1 base, and 10 bases separated the two germline ends. The CDR3 region is CSVRGRSYNEQFF. The CDR3 DNA follows: TGCAGCGTGAGGGGGAGATCCTACAATGAGCAGTTCTTC.

V usage is TRBV15 and J usage is TRBJ1-1; no clear D. This CDR3 has 14 amino acids. V was cut by 0 bases and J by 10 bases, with 15 bases left in between. CDR1 LNHNV and CDR2 YYDKDF come from the germline V gene (reference sequence). This chain's CDR3 is CATSRDRWEEGAFF. The DNA of the CDR3 is TGTGCCACCAGCAGAGATCGGTGGGAGGAGGGAGCTTTCTTT.

This clone has more than one count but fewer than ten. The chain is built from TRBV4-1 and TRBJ2-2; TRBD1 might be the D (6 bases). The CDR3 runs 15 residues. The V gene lost 0 bases and the J gene lost 4 bases, with 9 bases spanning the gap. CDR1 is MGHRA and CDR2 is YSYEKL in the germline V gene. The CDR3 bases are TGCGCCAGCAGCCAAGAGGCCAGGGGCACCGGGGAGCTGTTTTTT. Translated, it gives CASSQEARGTGELFF.

The J gene is TRBJ2-7, the V gene TRBV6-1; possible D gene TRBD2, 7 bases. Germline assignment: CDR1 MNHNS and CDR2 SASEGT. This CDR3 is 13 amino acids long. V was cut by 4 bases and J by 4 bases, with 11 bases left in between. The CDR3 DNA reads as TGTGCCAGCAGTGGGGGGGGCGGTTACGAGCAGTACTTC. As protein: CASSGGGGYEQYF.

V is TRBV2 and J is TRBJ2-3; D remains unclear. CDR1 SNHLY and CDR2 FYNNEI come from the germline V gene. The CDR3 sequence is 11 residues long. Trimming left V 6 bases short and J 3 bases short, with 4 bases between. CDR3 DNA: TGTGCCAGCAGGACAACAGATACGCAGTATTTT. This translates into CASRTTDTQYF. The full variable domain, its missing parts supplied by reference TRBV2 and TRBJ2-3, is EPEVTQTPSHQVTQMGQEVILRCVPISNHLYFYWYRQILGQKVEFLVSFYNNEISEKSEIFDDQFSVERPDGSNFTLKIRSTKLEDSAMYFCASRTTDTQYFGPGTRLTVL.

The rearrangement uses TRBV18 and TRBJ1-5, with 10 nucleotides matching TRBD1. The germline CDR1 and CDR2 sequences are KGHSH and LQKENI. There are 16 residues in the CDR3. Trimming took 1 base from V and 5 from J; bases not matched to a gene: 5. The CDR3 loop reads CASSPRRDRGDQPQHF. The CDR3 DNA is TGTGCCAGCTCACCACGCCGGGACAGGGGAGATCAGCCCCAGCATTTT.

The chain uses TRBV6-6 and TRBJ2-3; D not resolved. The germline gives CDR1 MNHNY, CDR2 SVGAGI (reference sequence). The ends were cut back, 6 bases at V and 1 base at J, with 8 bases in the middle. The length of the CDR3 is 13 residues. In nucleotides, the CDR3 is TGTGCCAGCAGCCCGTTCGGCACAGATACGCAGTATTTT. Residues: CASSPFGTDTQYF.

The chain has TRBV6-1 and TRBJ2-7; 8 positions agree with TRBD1. Germline-derived CDR1 and CDR2 are MNHNS and SASEGT. This CDR3 is built from 15 residues. Germline trimming cut 3 bases from V and 3 bases from J; bases unmatched to any gene: 7. Here the CDR3 DNA reads TGTGCCAGCAGTGATCGCGGGACAGGACACTACGAGCAGTACTTC. Translation gives CASSDRGTGHYEQYF.

The rearrangement links TRBV28 to TRBJ2-1; 7 positions agree with TRBD1. In germline, CDR1 is MDHEN, CDR2 SYDVKM. CDR3 length: 13 amino acids. CDR3 nucleotides: TGTGCTTGGGACAGCCGCTCCTACAATGAGCAGTTCTTC. It yields the protein CAWDSRSYNEQFF.

This clone occurred a few times. CDR3 sequence (DNA): TGTGCCAGCAGCCCACTAGCGGACGCCTACAATGAGCAGTTCTTC. Translation gives CASSPLADAYNEQFF. The J gene is TRBJ2-1, the V gene TRBV7-9, with 8 bases lining up with TRBD2. V trimming: 5 bases; J trimming: 2 bases; junction bases outside the gene matches: 5. This CDR3 is built from 15 residues. In germline, CDR1 is SEHNR, CDR2 FQNEAQ (reference sequence).

V usage is TRBV4-1 and J usage is TRBJ1-1; D is unclear. V was shortened by 1 base and J by 1 base, with 7 bases between the two germline ends. Germline V gene lookup returns CDR1 MGHRA and CDR2 YSYEKL. The length of the CDR3 is 14 residues. CDR3: CASSQAVGNTEAFF. The CDR3 nucleotides are TGCGCCAGCAGCCAAGCAGTTGGGAACACTGAAGCTTTCTTT.

This rearrangement joins TRBV6-6 to TRBJ1-2; D gene uncertain. Germline V gene lookup returns CDR1 MNHNY and CDR2 SVGAGI (reference sequence). Trimming pared 4 bases from V and 4 bases from J, leaving 7 bases between. The CDR3 loop spans 12 amino acids. The CDR3 DNA sequence: TGTGCCAGCAGTTCCGACATCTATGGCTACACCTTC. Translating gives CASSSDIYGYTF.

This chain links TRBV7-6 with TRBJ2-5; 9 positions match TRBD1. The CDR3 is 15 amino acids. V lost 1 base and J lost 9; bases outside the gene matches: 9. Per the germline V gene, CDR1 is SGHVS and CDR2 is FNYEAQ. The CDR3 reads CASSLGFAGQGSQYF. CDR3 DNA: TGTGCCAGCAGCTTAGGGTTCGCGGGACAGGGTTCCCAGTACTTC.

This clone has only one observation. The chain couples TRBV7-9 to TRBJ2-1; TRBD1 matches at 11 bases. CDR3 size: 15 residues. V lost 5 bases to trimming and J lost 8 bases; unmatched junction nucleotides: 8. Germline loops: CDR1 SEHNR, CDR2 FQNEAQ (reference sequence). The CDR3 reads CASSMPGQGGYEQFF. The CDR3 nucleotides read TGTGCCAGCAGCATGCCGGGACAGGGGGGCTATGAGCAGTTCTTC.